This is a list of T cell receptor beta chains from one sample in a study of blood T cell repertoires in COVID-19. Assay: immunoSEQ multiplex PCR; the TCRdb copy retains only in-frame clones and omits some. The sample comprises about 260,000 clones, around 83% of which are singletons, and around 3.6% rests with the top ten. The sequenced sample consisted of peripheral blood. These receptors were obtained from a man aged 18 to 30 with active or convalescent COVID-19. Each CDR3 is given with its conserved first and last residue. A D gene is named only where the DNA matches it firmly.

v_call: TRBV6-4; j_call: TRBJ1-5; d_call: .; cdr3_aa: CASRETAQPPQHF; cdr3_nt: TGTGCCAGCAGGGAGACAGCTCAACCGCCCCAGCATTTT
v_call: TRBV6-5; j_call: TRBJ1-2; d_call: .; cdr3_aa: CASSLVGGANYGYTF; cdr3_nt: TGTGCCAGCAGCCTAGTGGGGGGAGCTAACTATGGCTACACCTTC
v_call: TRBV7-9; j_call: TRBJ2-2; d_call: .; cdr3_aa: CASRTPQGTTGELFF; cdr3_nt: TGTGCCAGCAGAACCCCCCAGGGGACCACCGGGGAGCTGTTTTTT
v_call: TRBV10-3; j_call: TRBJ2-7; d_call: TRBD2; cdr3_aa: CAISEFGGAYEQYF; cdr3_nt: TGTGCCATCAGTGAGTTCGGGGGGGCCTACGAGCAGTACTTC
v_call: TRBV9; j_call: TRBJ2-7; d_call: .; cdr3_aa: CASSPYVGGASYEQYF; cdr3_nt: TGTGCCAGCAGCCCTTACGTGGGTGGGGCGAGCTACGAGCAGTACTTC
v_call: TRBV6-5; j_call: TRBJ2-3; d_call: .; cdr3_aa: CASSYDGGWTDTQYF; cdr3_nt: TGTGCCAGCAGTTACGACGGGGGTTGGACAGATACGCAGTATTTT
v_call: TRBV4-2; j_call: TRBJ1-2; d_call: .; cdr3_aa: CASSQEELGLSTF; cdr3_nt: TGTGCCAGCAGCCAAGAGGAATTGGGACTTAGCACCTTC
v_call: TRBV6-5; j_call: TRBJ2-7; d_call: TRBD2; cdr3_aa: CASSSEGGRGYEQYF; cdr3_nt: TGTGCCAGCAGTTCCGAGGGCGGGAGGGGGTACGAGCAGTACTTC
v_call: TRBV5-1; j_call: TRBJ2-3; d_call: TRBD2; cdr3_aa: CASSSGVAGSPTDTQYF; cdr3_nt: TGCGCCAGCAGCTCCGGGGTAGCGGGAAGTCCCACAGATACGCAGTATTTT
v_call: TRBV7-3; j_call: TRBJ2-2; d_call: .; cdr3_aa: CASSLLGIGAGELFF; cdr3_nt: TGTGCCAGCAGCTTATTGGGTATCGGAGCCGGGGAGCTGTTTTTT